What follows are 27 T cell receptor beta chains derived from one specimen sequenced in a study of blood T cell repertoires in COVID-19. The protocol was immunoSEQ multiplex PCR, while the TCRdb copy is restricted to in-frame clones and leaves out a portion. The data hold around 200,000 clones, with 65% to 90% observed a single time. Sequencing was done on a sample of peripheral blood. The receptors stem from a human donor in a cohort sampled during active COVID-19.

The gene calls are TRBV6-5 and TRBJ1-5, with TRBD1 identical over 10 bases. Germline loops: CDR1 MNHEY, CDR2 SVGAGI. The CDR3 spans 15 residues. The ends lost 4 bases at V and 7 bases at J; junction bases unmatched: 7. The CDR3 loop reads CASSSLGQGGQPQHF. In DNA form, the CDR3 reads TGTGCCAGCAGTTCCCTCGGACAGGGGGGACAGCCCCAGCATTTT.

This chain joins TRBV19 and TRBJ2-3, with TRBD2 matching 9 bases. The CDR3 consists of 14 residues. Trimming took 5 bases from V and 6 from J; bases not matched to a gene: 6. In germline, CDR1 is LNHDA, CDR2 SQIVND (reference sequence). The CDR3 loop is CASSRTSVTDTQYF. CDR3 nucleotides: TGTGCCAGTAGTCGGACTAGCGTAACCGATACGCAGTATTTT.

The chain couples TRBV7-2 to TRBJ2-2, with TRBD2 matching over 14 bases. The CDR3 is 18 residues long. Germline CDR1 reads SGHTA; CDR2 reads FQGNSA. Trimming at V came to 2 bases and at J to 1 base, leaving 3 bases not matched to a gene. The CDR3 spells CASSLTGTSGGNTGELFF. In DNA, the CDR3 is TGTGCCAGCAGCTTAACCGGGACTAGCGGGGGGAACACCGGGGAGCTGTTTTTT.

The rearrangement joins TRBV15 to TRBJ1-2, with 7 nucleotides matching TRBD1. The trim removed 3 bases at V and 0 bases at J, leaving 7 bases unmatched. Germline CDR1 LNHNV, CDR2 YYDKDF (reference sequence). The CDR3 runs 16 residues. The CDR3 sequence is CATSRTGRGPNYGYTF. CDR3 nucleotide sequence: TGTGCCACCAGCAGGACAGGGCGAGGACCTAACTATGGCTACACCTTC.

The chain employs TRBV28 and TRBJ1-2, with no clear D. Germline V lookup: CDR1 MDHEN, CDR2 SYDVKM. The length of the CDR3 is 14 residues. The ends were cut back, 2 bases at V and 4 bases at J, with 11 bases in the middle. The DNA for the CDR3 is TGTGCCAGCAGTTTAATTCCCAGAGGCTATGGCTACACCTTC. Its protein is CASSLIPRGYGYTF.

The chain combines TRBV27 with TRBJ1-1, with TRBD1 matching over 8 bases. Germline V CDR1 and CDR2: MNHEY, SMNVEV (reference sequence). Germline trimming cut 5 bases from V and 4 bases from J; bases unmatched to any gene: 12. The CDR3 totals 16 residues. CDR3 DNA sequence: TGTGCCAGCAGTAAACGTTCAGACAGGGGCATCACTGAAGCTTTCTTT. Encoded protein: CASSKRSDRGITEAFF.

The rearrangement uses TRBV12-3 or TRBV12-4 and TRBJ1-2; possible D gene TRBD1, 6 bases. The ends were cut back, 4 bases at V and 6 bases at J, with 12 bases in the middle. The CDR3 totals 13 residues. CDR3 residues: CASSSFTGHGYTF. Written as DNA, the CDR3 is TGTGCCAGCAGTTCCTTTACAGGGCATGGCTACACCTTC.

This clone was recorded at least ten times. The V call is TRBV2, the J call TRBJ1-6; 8 bases map to TRBD1. Unmatched junction bases numbered 15, after V lost 3 bases and J lost 8 bases. Germline V gene data show CDR1 as SNHLY and CDR2 as FYNNEI. The CDR3 extends over 18 amino acids. CDR3 sequence reads: CASSDGWLNRGNDSPLHF. The CDR3 DNA is TGTGCCAGCAGTGACGGCTGGCTGAACAGGGGGAATGATTCACCCCTCCACTTT.

V and J are TRBV3-1 (or the pseudogene TRBV3-2) and TRBJ1-3; D not certain. The CDR3 is 17 amino acids. The germline gives CDR1 LGHDT, CDR2 YNNKEL (reference sequence). The V gene lost 1 base and the J gene lost 0 bases, with 13 bases spanning the gap. CDR3 sequence: CASSQGATGSSGNTIYF. DNA for the CDR3: TGTGCCAGCAGCCAAGGCGCGACTGGTAGCTCTGGAAACACCATATATTTT.

This clone has more than one count but fewer than ten. The CDR3 is CASSQFVISPLHF. DNA of the CDR3: TGTGCCAGCAGCCAATTTGTAATATCACCCCTCCACTTT. The V call is TRBV14, the J call TRBJ1-6; D gene ambiguous. Trimming took off 2 bases at V and 10 bases at J, with 9 bases between the two ends. Germline V gives CDR1 SGHDN, CDR2 FVKESK. The CDR3 length is 13 residues.

The chain links TRBV7-8 to TRBJ2-7; TRBD2 matches at 7 bases. Germline values: CDR1 SGHVS, CDR2 FQNEAQ. The CDR3 extends over 15 amino acids. With 2 bases clipped from V and 3 bases from J, the junction kept 7 bases outside the gene matches. The DNA for the CDR3 is TGTGCCAGCAGCTTAAGGCGGGAGAGGATCTACGAGCAGTACTTC. As protein: CASSLRRERIYEQYF.

The V gene is TRBV4-3, the J gene TRBJ2-7; tentatively, D is TRBD1 (5 bases). V was trimmed by 0 bases and J by 3 bases, leaving 12 bases between them. CDR3 length: 15 amino acids. The germline V gene encodes CDR1 LGHNA and CDR2 YSLEER. The CDR3 sequence: CASSQDRGRVYEQYF. The CDR3 region has the DNA TGCGCCAGCAGCCAAGATAGAGGCAGGGTCTACGAGCAGTACTTC.

The CDR3, as DNA: TGTGCCAGCAGTGTCCGCCGGGACAGGGCGTTATACGAGCAGTACTTC. Its translation: CASSVRRDRALYEQYF. The rearrangement joins TRBV6-2 or TRBV6-3 to TRBJ2-7; 9 bases are a match to TRBD1. From germline, CDR1 is MNHEY and CDR2 SVGEGT. J gave up 4 bases and V 5 bases, and 12 bases lay outside the gene matches. The length of the CDR3 is 16 residues.

The chain employs TRBV24-1 and TRBJ2-3; 7 bases map to TRBD2. Germline CDR1 KGHDR, CDR2 SFDVKD. With V trimmed by 7 bases and J by 3 bases, 6 bases remained unmatched. The CDR3 consists of 14 residues. The CDR3 loop reads CATSSGGSTDTQYF. CDR3 DNA sequence: TGTGCCACCAGCTCCGGGGGGTCAACAGATACGCAGTATTTT.

The rearrangement links TRBV7-8 to TRBJ2-5; 11 bases fit TRBD1. Germline V lookup: CDR1 SGHVS, CDR2 FQNEAQ. The CDR3 extends over 15 amino acids. Unmatched junction bases numbered 6, after V lost 5 bases and J lost 4 bases. The CDR3 nucleotides read TGTGCCAGCAGCCCGGACAGGGGGCTTTCAGAGACCCAGTACTTC. As protein: CASSPDRGLSETQYF.

The J gene is TRBJ1-1, the V gene TRBV19, with 7 bases aligning to TRBD1. The V gene's germline CDR1 is LNHDA and CDR2 SQIVND (reference sequence). CDR3 length: 15 amino acids. Trimming cost V 3 bases and J 0 bases; bases outside gene matches: 4. In DNA form, the CDR3 reads TGTGCCAGTAGTATCGCCAGGGGGGTGAACACTGAAGCTTTCTTT. Translation gives CASSIARGVNTEAFF. Full variable domain (remainder filled in from reference TRBV19 and TRBJ1-1): DGGITQSPKYLFRKEGQNVTLSCEQNLNHDAMYWYRQDPGQGLRLIYYSQIVNDFQKGDIAEGYSVSREKKESFPLTVTSAQKNPTAFYLCASSIARGVNTEAFFGQGTRLTVV.

The V call is TRBV18, the J call TRBJ1-2; TRBD1 matches at 12 bases. This CDR3 region has 19 residues. CDR1 and CDR2 from the germline V gene are KGHSH and LQKENI. V shed 2 bases, J shed 2 bases, and the junction held 12 bases outside the gene matches. This CDR3 reads CASSPIIGTGGVDNYGYTF. CDR3 coding DNA: TGTGCCAGCTCACCAATTATAGGGACAGGGGGCGTCGACAACTATGGCTACACCTTC.

This chain uses TRBV6-1 with TRBJ1-6; D gene ambiguous. Trimming took off 0 bases at V and 7 bases at J, with 4 bases between the two ends. CDR1 and CDR2 from the germline V gene are MNHNS and SASEGT. The CDR3 has 13 amino acids. The CDR3 loop is CASSEALNSPLHF. CDR3 bases: TGTGCCAGCAGTGAAGCGCTAAATTCACCCCTCCACTTT.

V and J are TRBV7-9 and TRBJ1-2; perhaps TRBD1 as D (5 bases). The V gene's germline CDR1 is SEHNR and CDR2 FQNEAQ (reference sequence). V gave up 2 bases and J gave up 5 bases, with 9 bases separating them. There are 13 residues in the CDR3. CDR3 region: CASSLSGWYGYTF. The DNA of the CDR3 is TGTGCCAGCAGCTTATCAGGGTGGTATGGCTACACCTTC.

J is TRBJ2-7 and V is TRBV9; 7 bases align to TRBD1. Losses at the gene ends were 0 bases for V and 2 bases for J; bases not matched to a gene: 8. The CDR3 contains 16 residues. Germline V CDR1 and CDR2: SGDLS, YYNGEE. The CDR3 sequence is CASSVALDRITYEQYF. The DNA of the CDR3 is TGTGCCAGCAGCGTAGCGTTGGACAGGATCACCTACGAGCAGTACTTC.

This clone appeared once. V and J are TRBV27 and TRBJ2-7; TRBD1 might be the D (6 bases). Per germline, CDR1 MNHEY and CDR2 SMNVEV (reference sequence). The V end was cut by 6 bases, the J end by 6 bases, with 9 bases between. This CDR3 is 11 amino acids long. CDR3 bases: TGTGCCAGCAGAGACAGGAGCGAGCAGTACTTC. Its translation is CASRDRSEQYF.

The chain has TRBV11-1 and TRBJ2-3; 7 bases align to TRBD1. The junction had 9 bases not matched to a gene; V was cut back by 4 bases and J by 2 bases. Germline V gene sequence: CDR1 SGHAT, CDR2 FQDESV (reference sequence). The CDR3 runs to 16 residues. CDR3 amino acids: CASSSRDRTNTDTQYF. CDR3 nucleotides: TGTGCCAGCAGCTCCCGGGACAGAACAAACACAGATACGCAGTATTTT. The variable domain in full, with the rest retrieved from reference TRBV11-1 and TRBJ2-3, is EAEVAQSPRYKITEKSQAVAFWCDPISGHATLYWYRQILGQGPELLVQFQDESVVDDSQLPKDRFSAERLKGVDSTLKIQPAELGDSAMYLCASSSRDRTNTDTQYFGPGTRLTVL.

The chain recombines TRBV5-1 with TRBJ2-7, with a weak D call TRBD1 (5 bases). From germline, CDR1 is SGHRS and CDR2 YFSETQ. The CDR3 spans 13 residues. V was clipped by 0 bases and J by 4 bases, with 8 bases between them. The CDR3 loop reads CASSLDRTYEQYF. The DNA for the CDR3 is TGCGCCAGCAGCTTGGACAGGACGTACGAGCAGTACTTC.

The chain combines TRBV18 with TRBJ2-5, with 11 positions matching TRBD1. This CDR3 is built from 15 residues. Germline loops: CDR1 KGHSH, CDR2 LQKENI. J was trimmed by 4 bases and V by 4 bases; bases with no gene match: 5. CDR3 bases: TGTGCCAGCTCACTTGGGACAGGGGGAAGAGAGACCCAGTACTTC. Amino acids: CASSLGTGGRETQYF.

V gene TRBV18 combines with J gene TRBJ2-1; 10 nucleotides align to TRBD2. This CDR3 comprises 15 residues. Germline V gene sequence: CDR1 KGHSH, CDR2 LQKENI. V trimming: 7 bases; J trimming: 7 bases; junction bases outside the gene matches: 10. The CDR3 DNA reads as TGTGCCAGCTGTTCTAGCGGGAGTGCGTGGAATGAGCAGTTCTTC. It yields the protein CASCSSGSAWNEQFF. Full variable domain (remainder filled in from reference TRBV18 and TRBJ2-1): NAGVMQNPRHLVRRRGQEARLRCSPMKGHSHVYWYRQLPEEGLKFMVYLQKENIIDESGMPKERFSAEFPKEGPSILRIQQVVRGDSAAYFCASCSSGSAWNEQFFGPGTRLTVL.

This clone was detected once. The chain employs TRBV28 and TRBJ1-1; TRBD1 matches 7 bases. The V segment lost 3 bases and the J segment 5 bases; nucleotides outside the gene matches: 12. CDR3 length: 16 residues. The germline gives CDR1 MDHEN, CDR2 SYDVKM. The CDR3 bases are TGTGCCAGCAGTTTCGTAGGACGAACAGGGGATACTGAAGCTTTCTTT. This translates into CASSFVGRTGDTEAFF. The full variable domain, in which reference TRBV28 and TRBJ1-1 provide the parts outside the CDR3, is DVKVTQSSRYLVKRTGEKVFLECVQDMDHENMFWYRQDPGLGLRLIYFSYDVKMKEKGDIPEGYSVSREKKERFSLILESASTNQTSMYLCASSFVGRTGDTEAFFGQGTRLTVV.

The chain carries TRBV20-1 and TRBJ1-1; D is uncertain. Germline V gives CDR1 DFQATT, CDR2 SNEGSKA (reference sequence). V gave up 2 bases and J gave up 4 bases, with 5 bases separating them. This CDR3 region has 11 residues. The CDR3 spells CSARLVTEAFF. The CDR3 DNA reads TGCAGTGCTAGACTTGTCACTGAAGCTTTCTTT.